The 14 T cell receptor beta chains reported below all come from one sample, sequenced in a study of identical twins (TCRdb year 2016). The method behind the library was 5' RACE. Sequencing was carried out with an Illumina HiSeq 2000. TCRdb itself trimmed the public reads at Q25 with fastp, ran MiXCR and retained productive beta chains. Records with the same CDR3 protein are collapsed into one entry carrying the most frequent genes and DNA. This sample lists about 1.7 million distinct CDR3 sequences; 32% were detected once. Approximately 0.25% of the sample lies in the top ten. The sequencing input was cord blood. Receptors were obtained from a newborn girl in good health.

The CDR3 region is CSASLPGKYNEQFF. The DNA for the CDR3 is TGCAGTGCTAGCCTCCCAGGGAAGTACAATGAGCAGTTCTTC. The rearrangement joins TRBV20-1 to TRBJ2-1; TRBD1 is a possible D gene (5 bases). The CDR3 sequence is 14 residues long. Germline CDR1 is DFQATT and CDR2 is SNEGSKA (reference sequence). Trimming shortened V by 3 bases and J by 4 bases, and 13 bases separated the two germline ends.

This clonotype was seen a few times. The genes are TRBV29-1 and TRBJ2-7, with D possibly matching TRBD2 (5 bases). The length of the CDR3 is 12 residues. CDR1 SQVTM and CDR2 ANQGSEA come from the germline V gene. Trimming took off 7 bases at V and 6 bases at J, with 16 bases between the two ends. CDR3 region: CSGGTTRLEQYF. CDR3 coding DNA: TGCAGCGGGGGAACTACTAGGCTCGAGCAGTACTTC.

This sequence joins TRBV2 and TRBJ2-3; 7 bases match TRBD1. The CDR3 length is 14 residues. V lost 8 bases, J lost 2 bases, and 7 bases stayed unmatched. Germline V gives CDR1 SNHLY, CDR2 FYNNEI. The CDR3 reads CASAKGQLTDTQYF. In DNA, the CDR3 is TGTGCCAGCGCAAAGGGACAGCTCACAGATACGCAGTATTTT.

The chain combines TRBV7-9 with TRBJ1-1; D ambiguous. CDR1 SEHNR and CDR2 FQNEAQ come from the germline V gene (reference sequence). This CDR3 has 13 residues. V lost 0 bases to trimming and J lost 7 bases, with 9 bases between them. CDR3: CASSLATSGEAFF. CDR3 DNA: TGTGCCAGCAGCTTAGCGACCAGCGGTGAAGCTTTCTTT.

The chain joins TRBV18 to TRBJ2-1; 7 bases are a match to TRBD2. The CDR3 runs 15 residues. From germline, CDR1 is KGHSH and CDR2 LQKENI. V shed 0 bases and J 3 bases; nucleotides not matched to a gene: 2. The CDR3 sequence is CASSPPWTSYNEQFF. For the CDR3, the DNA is TGTGCCAGCTCACCACCTTGGACTAGCTACAATGAGCAGTTCTTC.

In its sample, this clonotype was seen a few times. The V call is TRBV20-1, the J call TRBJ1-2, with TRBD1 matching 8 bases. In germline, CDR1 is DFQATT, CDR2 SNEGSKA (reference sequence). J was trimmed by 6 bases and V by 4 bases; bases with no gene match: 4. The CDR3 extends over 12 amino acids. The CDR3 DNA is TGCAGTGCTACTACAGGGGGGGATGGCTACACCTTC. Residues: CSATTGGDGYTF.

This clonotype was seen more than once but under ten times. CDR3 protein: CASSYERGGRNIQYF. CDR3 sequence (DNA): TGTGCCAGCAGTTATGAGCGGGGGGGCCGGAACATTCAGTACTTC. The chain is built from TRBV12-3 or TRBV12-4 and TRBJ2-4; TRBD2 matches 10 bases. After removal of 4 bases from V and 7 bases from J, the junction contained 7 bases not matched to a gene. The CDR3 spans 15 residues.

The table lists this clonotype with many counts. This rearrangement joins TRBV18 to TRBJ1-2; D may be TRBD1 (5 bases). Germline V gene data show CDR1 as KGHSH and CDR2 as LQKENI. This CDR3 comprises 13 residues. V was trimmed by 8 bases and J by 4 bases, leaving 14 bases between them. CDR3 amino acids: CASSQDRSYGYTF. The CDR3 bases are TGTGCCAGCAGCCAAGACAGAAGCTATGGCTACACCTTC.

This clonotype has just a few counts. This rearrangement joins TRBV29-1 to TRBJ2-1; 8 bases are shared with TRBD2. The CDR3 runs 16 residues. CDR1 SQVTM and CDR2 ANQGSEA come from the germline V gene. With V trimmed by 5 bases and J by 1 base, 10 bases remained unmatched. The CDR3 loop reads CSVRGLEGGSYNEQFF. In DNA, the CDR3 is TGCAGCGTTAGGGGACTAGAGGGAGGATCCTACAATGAGCAGTTCTTC.

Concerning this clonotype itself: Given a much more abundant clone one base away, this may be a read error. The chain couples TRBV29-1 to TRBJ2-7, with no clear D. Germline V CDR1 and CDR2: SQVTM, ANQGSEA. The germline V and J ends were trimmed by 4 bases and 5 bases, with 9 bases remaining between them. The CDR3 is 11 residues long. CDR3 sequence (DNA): TGCAGCGTTGGAGACTTTCACGAGCAGTACTTC. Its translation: CSVGDFHEQYF.

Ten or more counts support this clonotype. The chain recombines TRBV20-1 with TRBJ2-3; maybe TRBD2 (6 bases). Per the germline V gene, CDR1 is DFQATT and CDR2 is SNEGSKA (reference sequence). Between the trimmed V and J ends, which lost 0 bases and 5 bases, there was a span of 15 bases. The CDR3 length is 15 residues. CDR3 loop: CSARDRLEIEDTQYF. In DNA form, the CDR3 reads TGCAGTGCTAGAGATCGACTAGAGATCGAAGATACGCAGTATTTT.

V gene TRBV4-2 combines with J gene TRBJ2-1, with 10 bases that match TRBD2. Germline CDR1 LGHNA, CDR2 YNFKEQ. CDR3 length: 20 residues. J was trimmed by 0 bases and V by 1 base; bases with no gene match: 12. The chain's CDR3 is CASSQAPSGGGPTSYNEQFF. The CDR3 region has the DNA TGTGCCAGCAGCCAAGCGCCTAGCGGGGGTGGCCCAACCTCCTACAATGAGCAGTTCTTC.

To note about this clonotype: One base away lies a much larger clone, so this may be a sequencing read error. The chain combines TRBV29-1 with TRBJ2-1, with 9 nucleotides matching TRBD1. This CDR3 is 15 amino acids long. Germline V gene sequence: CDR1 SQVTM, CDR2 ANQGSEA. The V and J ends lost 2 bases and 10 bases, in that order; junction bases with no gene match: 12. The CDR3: CSVEYSGQGPYEQFF. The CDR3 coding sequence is TGCAGCGTTGAATACTCGGGACAGGGTCCCTACGAGCAGTTCTTC.

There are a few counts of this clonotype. The CDR3 protein is CATSDPWREASNEQFF. The CDR3 DNA is TGTGCCACCAGTGATCCTTGGAGGGAGGCAAGTAATGAGCAGTTCTTC. V usage is TRBV24-1 and J usage is TRBJ2-1, with TRBD2 as a possible D gene (6 bases). V shed 3 bases and J shed 7 bases, with 18 bases lying between them. The CDR3 sequence is 16 residues long. The germline CDR1 and CDR2 sequences are KGHDR and SFDVKD.